This T cell receptor beta chain is drawn from a study of blood T cells in healthy people across ages (dated by TCRdb to 2015 to 2017). For context, the study as a whole: In model experiments, template switching captured about one uniquely barcoded TCR beta cDNA molecule for every two T cells. The study measured age-related changes in TCR beta repertoire diversity using deep sequencing normalized with unique cDNA molecular identifiers. The donors were divided into four age groups: young (average roughly 15 years), middle-aged (around 41), aged (roughly 60) and long-lived (around 80). Donors of different ages were randomly distributed across sequencing lanes to avoid experimental bias. The study analyzed two additional independent replicas of 1 million unique cDNA reads from the same blood draw for two donors, one aged 18 to 29 and one aged 80 or older. What the research found in general, with its limitations: Conclusive comparison of naive and antigen-experienced compartments was prevented by the profiling of bulk unsorted PBMCs. The percentage of naive T cells measured by flow cytometry correlated strongly with observed TCR beta diversity. Compared with the aged group, the long-lived group had more naive CD4+ T cells, fewer expanded clones and increased TCR diversity, a pattern suggesting age selection. Estimates of total diversity from one million sequenced T cells were regarded as lower bounds and underestimates. The CMV infection status of donors was not known, potentially confounding age-related changes in expanded clonotypes. Observed TCR beta diversity per million T cells fell roughly linearly with age, and a significant reduction was already apparent by age roughly 40.

Spanning cysteine to phenylalanine, the CDR3 consists of 13 amino acids. The kept DNA is CDR3 alone, 39 bases in frame from the first base. For CDR1 and CDR2, the germline V gene lists KGHSH and LQKENI. V is clipped by 1 base and J by 3 bases, and the sequence between their germline boundaries is 7 bases long. Systemically healthy Caucasian individuals from Russia, about 38 in total and aged about 6 to 100 years, were included as donors. Each donor gave 8 to 10 milliliters of peripheral blood, drawn into EDTA-treated Vacutainer tubes. Ficoll-Paque density-gradient centrifugation was used to isolate PBMCs, with at least 6.5 million per sample. Total RNA, at least 5 micrograms per sample, was extracted from PBMCs with Trizol reagent. Naive CD45RAhigh/CD27high T cell percentages were measured by flow cytometry on a PBMC aliquot from every donor. This clonotype appeared a few times. The antigen this receptor binds is unknown. Base qualities are not provided; no much larger clone lies one nucleotide away.

Libraries were constructed by 5' RACE. TCRdb names Illumina HiSeq 2500 as the instrument used. A second PCR of roughly 7 to 12 cycles was performed with a sample-barcoded 5' primer and a J-beta primer mix. A unique molecular identifier was introduced onto each TCR beta cDNA molecule by a template-switch 5' adaptor carrying 12 random nucleotides. Each sample yielded at least 2.5 million CDR3-containing paired-end reads. All of the RNA was converted into first-strand cDNA using the Mint cDNA synthesis kit, with a TRBC-specific oligonucleotide serving as the primer. All cDNA was treated with uracil-DNA glycosylase and then went through a first 18-cycle PCR with the universal primers M1SS and BC2_uni_R. The paper's data handling went like this. For normalization, 1 million high-quality reads, each with a distinct molecular identifier, were randomly selected from each sample. Reads with shared molecular identifiers were discarded instead of being binned into consensus sequences. MiTCR, set to a Q25 quality threshold and the strictest error-elimination algorithm, was used for CDR3 identification, clonotype clustering and error correction. A nonparametric unseen species model with Euler transformation was used to estimate a lower bound on total TCR beta diversity. TCRdb reworked the public reads: Q25 trimming with fastp, MiXCR clone assembly, productive beta chains retained. Rows with a matching CDR3 protein are joined into one entry that keeps the most common DNA and genes. TCRdb's processing, not the authors' own work, is the source of the V and J calls. The sample table lists hundreds of thousands of distinct CDR3 sequences, around 20% of them with a count of one. The ten biggest clones cover 3% to 4.5% of the sample.

The sequencing sample was made of blood. Recombination joined TRBV18 with TRBJ2-7, with TRBD1 tentatively as D gene (6 bases match). This receptor was taken from a man between 70 and 80 years old in good health. The CDR3 has the sequence CASSPRQDYEQYF. The nucleotides are TGTGCCAGCTCACCACGACAGGACTACGAGCAGTACTTC.